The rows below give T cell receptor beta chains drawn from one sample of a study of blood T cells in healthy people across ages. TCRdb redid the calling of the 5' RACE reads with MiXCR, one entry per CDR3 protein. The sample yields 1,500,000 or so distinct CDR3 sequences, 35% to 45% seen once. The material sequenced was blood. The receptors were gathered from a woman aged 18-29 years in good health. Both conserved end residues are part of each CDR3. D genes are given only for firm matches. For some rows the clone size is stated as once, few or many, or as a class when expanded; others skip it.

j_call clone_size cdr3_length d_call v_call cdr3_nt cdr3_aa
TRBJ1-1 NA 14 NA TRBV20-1 TGCAGTGCAGACGTTCTAGGGGGAAACACTGAAGCTTTCTTT CSADVLGGNTEAFF
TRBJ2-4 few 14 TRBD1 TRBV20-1 TGCAGTGCTAGAGATAGGACAGGGCAGGGCATTCAGTACTTC CSARDRTGQGIQYF
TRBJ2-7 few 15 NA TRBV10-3 TGTGCCATCAGTGGGGGCTCAGGGGTAACCTACGAGCAGTACTTC CAISGGSGVTYEQYF
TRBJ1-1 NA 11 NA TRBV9 TGTGCCAGCAGCGCCGGATATGAAGCTTTCTTT CASSAGYEAFF
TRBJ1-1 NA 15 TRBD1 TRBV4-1 TGCGCCAGCAGCCAACACGGACAGGGAAGTACTGAAGCTTTCTTT CASSQHGQGSTEAFF
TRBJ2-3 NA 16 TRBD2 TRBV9 TGTGCCAGCAGCGGAAGACTAGCGGGGGGGTCAGATACGCAGTATTTT CASSGRLAGGSDTQYF
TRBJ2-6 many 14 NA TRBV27 TGTGCCAGCAGTTTATCTATGGGGGCCAACGTCCTGACTTTC CASSLSMGANVLTF
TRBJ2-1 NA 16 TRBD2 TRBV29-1 TGCAGCGTTGAAGGGTGGGGGGGGAGCTCCTACAATGAGCAGTTCTTC CSVEGWGGSSYNEQFF
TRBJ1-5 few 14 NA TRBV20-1 TGCAGTGCTAGAGATGCCCCAGTAGATCAGCCCCAGCATTTT CSARDAPVDQPQHF
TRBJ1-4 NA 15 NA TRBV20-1 TGCAGTGCTAGAGATCATGCGACGGGAGGTGAAAAACTGTTTTTT CSARDHATGGEKLFF
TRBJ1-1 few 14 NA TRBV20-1 TGCAGTGCCTCTACGAGTGGGTGGAGGACTGAAGCTTTCTTT CSASTSGWRTEAFF
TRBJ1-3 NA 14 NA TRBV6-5 TGTGCCAGCAGTTACTCGCTCCCTGGAAACACCATATATTTT CASSYSLPGNTIYF
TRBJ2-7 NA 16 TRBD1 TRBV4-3 TGCGCCAGCAGCCAAGAGAACAGGGGAGCGGCCTACGAGCAGTACTTC CASSQENRGAAYEQYF
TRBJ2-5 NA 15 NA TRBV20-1 TGCAGTGCTGGAGATCGCGAAGGCAGCCAAGAGACCCAGTACTTC CSAGDREGSQETQYF
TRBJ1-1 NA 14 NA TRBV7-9 TGTGCCAGCTTCAGAGTAGGGAAGAACACTGAAGCTTTCTTT CASFRVGKNTEAFF
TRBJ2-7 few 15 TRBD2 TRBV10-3 TGTGCCATCAGTGAAGGAAGCGGGAGCTCCTACGAGCAGTACTTC CAISEGSGSSYEQYF
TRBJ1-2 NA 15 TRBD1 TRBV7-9 TGTGCCAGCAGCGCGCGGGACAGACCGAGAAATGGCTACACCTTC CASSARDRPRNGYTF
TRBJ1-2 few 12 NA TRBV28 TGTGCCAGCAGCCCCAGATTACATGGCTACACCTTC CASSPRLHGYTF
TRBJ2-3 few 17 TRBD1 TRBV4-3 TGCGCCAGCAGCCAAGATTATAAACAGGGGATGACAGATACGCAGTATTTT CASSQDYKQGMTDTQYF
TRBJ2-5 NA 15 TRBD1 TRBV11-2 TGTGCCAGCAGCTTAAGGGGGACAGGGATCAATGAGCAGTACTTC CASSLRGTGINEQYF
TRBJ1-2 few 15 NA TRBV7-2 TGTGCCAGCAGCCCCTCTTGGGGCAACCCCTATGGCTACACCTTC CASSPSWGNPYGYTF
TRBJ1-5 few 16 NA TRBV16 TGTGCCAGCAGCCAGGAGGGATCATTCGGCAATCAGCCCCAGCATTTT CASSQEGSFGNQPQHF